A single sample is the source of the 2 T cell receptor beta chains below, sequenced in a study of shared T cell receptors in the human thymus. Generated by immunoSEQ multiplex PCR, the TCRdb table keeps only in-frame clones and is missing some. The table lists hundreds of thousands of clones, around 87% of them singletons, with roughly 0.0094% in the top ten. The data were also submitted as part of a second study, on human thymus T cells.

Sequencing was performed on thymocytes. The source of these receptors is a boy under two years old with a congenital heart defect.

CDR3 DNA: TGTGCCAGCAGCGTAGAGGCAGGGGCGGTCTACGAGCAGTACTTC. Its translation: CASSVEAGAVYEQYF. The chain is built from TRBV9 and TRBJ2-7; possibly TRBD1 for D (6 bases). This CDR3 region has 15 residues. Germline CDR1 SGDLS, CDR2 YYNGEE. V dropped 0 bases and J dropped 3 bases, with 13 bases sitting between them.

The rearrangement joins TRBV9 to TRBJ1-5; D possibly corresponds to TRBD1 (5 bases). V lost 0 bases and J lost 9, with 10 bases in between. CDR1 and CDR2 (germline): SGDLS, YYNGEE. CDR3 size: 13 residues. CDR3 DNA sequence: TGTGCCAGCAGCGTAGATACGGGGGGGCCCCAGCATTTT. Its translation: CASSVDTGGPQHF.